The 6 T cell receptor beta chains given below trace back to one sample, sequenced in a study of T cells in Graves' hyperthyroidism and ophthalmopathy. RNA transcripts served as the template for amplifying TCR beta CDR3 regions. HTBI primers were employed in a first-round RT-PCR of the TCR CDR3. Each CDR3 protein is one row after TCRdb ran MiXCR on the multiplex PCR reads. The sample yields 750,000 to 950,000 distinct CDR3 sequences, around 38% seen once. Sequencing used blood. The origin of the receptors is a man between 18 and 29 years old with Graves' hyperthyroidism.

In this sample, this clonotype turned up once. Since a much larger clone is just one base distant, this may be a read error. The CDR3 coding sequence is TGTGCCAGCAGCGTAGGGGATGGGGCCAACGTCCTGACTTTC. Translating gives CASSVGDGANVLTF. The rearrangement links TRBV9 to TRBJ2-6; D not resolved. V was shortened by 0 bases and J by 3 bases, with 4 bases between the two germline ends. The CDR3 consists of 14 residues. Germline V gives CDR1 SGDLS, CDR2 YYNGEE. Together with reference TRBV9 and TRBJ2-6, the CDR3 gives the full variable domain: DSGVTQTPKHLITATGQRVTLRCSPRSGDLSVYWYQQSLDQGLQFLIQYYNGEERAKGNILERFSAQQFPDLHSELNLSSLELGDSALYFCASSVGDGANVLTFGAGSRLTVL.

This clonotype has ten or more counts. For the CDR3, the DNA is TGCAGCGTTGTAGCAGGGTACACCGGGGAGCTGTTTTTT. This sequence encodes CSVVAGYTGELFF. This chain connects TRBV29-1 to TRBJ2-2; D is possibly TRBD1 (5 bases). Germline lookup yields CDR1 SQVTM and CDR2 ANQGSEA. The CDR3 length is 13 residues. Trimming left V 4 bases short and J 3 bases short, with 9 bases between.

This chain links TRBV7-9 with TRBJ1-1; TRBD1 might be the D (5 bases). The CDR3 loop spans 16 amino acids. Germline V gene sequence: CDR1 SEHNR, CDR2 FQNEAQ (reference sequence). V was cut by 1 base and J by 1 base, with 13 bases left in between. The CDR3 here is CASSLVGVGGNTEAFF. For the CDR3, the DNA is TGTGCCAGCAGCTTAGTCGGGGTTGGGGGGAACACTGAAGCTTTCTTT. Drawing the rest from reference TRBV7-9 and TRBJ1-1, the complete variable domain is DTGVSQNPRHKITKRGQNVTFRCDPISEHNRLYWYRQTLGQGPEFLTYFQNEAQLEKSRLLSDRFSAERPKGSFSTLEIQRTEQGDSAMYLCASSLVGVGGNTEAFFGQGTRLTVV.

In its sample, this clonotype was seen many times. The chain is built from TRBV2 and TRBJ2-7; unclear D gene. Trimming stripped 5 bases from V and 7 bases from J, with 9 bases between. The CDR3 is 11 amino acids. The V gene's germline CDR1 is SNHLY and CDR2 FYNNEI. CDR3: CASSSQGEQYF. As DNA, the CDR3 is TGTGCCAGCAGTTCGCAAGGAGAGCAGTACTTC.

Concerning this clonotype: One end of the junction does not line up with germline, which may come from a read error. The chain uses TRBV7-9 and TRBJ2-5, with 7 bases aligning to TRBD1. Germline V lookup: CDR1 SEHNR, CDR2 FQNEAQ (reference sequence). The CDR3 consists of 16 residues. The CDR3 sequence: CASSQATGYHQETQYF. As DNA, the CDR3 is TGCGCCAGCAGCCAAGCGACAGGGTACCACCAAGAGACCCAGTACTTC.

The chain carries TRBV20-1 and TRBJ1-1, with a possible D match to TRBD1 (5 bases). The CDR3 has 14 amino acids. Trimming removed 3 bases at V and 4 bases at J, with 15 bases between. The germline V gene has CDR1 DFQATT and CDR2 SNEGSKA (reference sequence). CDR3 region: CSASGQGGSTEAFF. In nucleotides, the CDR3 is TGCAGTGCTAGCGGGCAGGGCGGGAGCACTGAAGCTTTCTTT.